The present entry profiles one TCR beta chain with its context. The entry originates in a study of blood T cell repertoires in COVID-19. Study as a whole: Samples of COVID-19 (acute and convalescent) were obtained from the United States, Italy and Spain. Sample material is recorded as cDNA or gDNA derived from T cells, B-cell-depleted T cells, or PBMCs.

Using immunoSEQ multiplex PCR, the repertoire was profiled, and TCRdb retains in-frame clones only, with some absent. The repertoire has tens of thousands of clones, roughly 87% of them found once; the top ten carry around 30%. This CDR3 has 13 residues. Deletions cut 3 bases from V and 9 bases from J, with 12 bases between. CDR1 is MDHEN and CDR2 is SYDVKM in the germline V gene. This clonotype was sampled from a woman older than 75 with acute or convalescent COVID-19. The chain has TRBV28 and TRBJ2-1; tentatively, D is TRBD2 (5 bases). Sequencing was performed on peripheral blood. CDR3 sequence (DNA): TGTGCCAGCAGTTTGCTCGCCCGGGGTGAGCAGTTCTTC. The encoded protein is CASSLLARGEQFF. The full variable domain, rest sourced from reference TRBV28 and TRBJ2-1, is DVKVTQSSRYLVKRTGEKVFLECVQDMDHENMFWYRQDPGLGLRLIYFSYDVKMKEKGDIPEGYSVSREKKERFSLILESASTNQTSMYLCASSLLARGEQFFGPGTRLTVL.